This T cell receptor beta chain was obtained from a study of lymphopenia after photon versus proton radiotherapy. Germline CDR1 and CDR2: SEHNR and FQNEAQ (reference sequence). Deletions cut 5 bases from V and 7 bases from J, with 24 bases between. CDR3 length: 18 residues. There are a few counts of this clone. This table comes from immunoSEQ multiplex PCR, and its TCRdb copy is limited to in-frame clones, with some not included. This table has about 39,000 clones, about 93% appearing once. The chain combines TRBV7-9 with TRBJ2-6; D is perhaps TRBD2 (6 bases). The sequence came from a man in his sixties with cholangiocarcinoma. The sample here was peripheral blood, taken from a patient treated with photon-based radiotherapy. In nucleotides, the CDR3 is TGTGCCAGCAGCCCGGCGGGGCAGGGTACTCTGGGAGCCAACGTCCTGACTTTC. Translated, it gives CASSPAGQGTLGANVLTF. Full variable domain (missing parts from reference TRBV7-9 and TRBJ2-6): DTGVSQNPRHKITKRGQNVTFRCDPISEHNRLYWYRQTLGQGPEFLTYFQNEAQLEKSRLLSDRFSAERPKGSFSTLEIQRTEQGDSAMYLCASSPAGQGTLGANVLTFGAGSRLTVL.